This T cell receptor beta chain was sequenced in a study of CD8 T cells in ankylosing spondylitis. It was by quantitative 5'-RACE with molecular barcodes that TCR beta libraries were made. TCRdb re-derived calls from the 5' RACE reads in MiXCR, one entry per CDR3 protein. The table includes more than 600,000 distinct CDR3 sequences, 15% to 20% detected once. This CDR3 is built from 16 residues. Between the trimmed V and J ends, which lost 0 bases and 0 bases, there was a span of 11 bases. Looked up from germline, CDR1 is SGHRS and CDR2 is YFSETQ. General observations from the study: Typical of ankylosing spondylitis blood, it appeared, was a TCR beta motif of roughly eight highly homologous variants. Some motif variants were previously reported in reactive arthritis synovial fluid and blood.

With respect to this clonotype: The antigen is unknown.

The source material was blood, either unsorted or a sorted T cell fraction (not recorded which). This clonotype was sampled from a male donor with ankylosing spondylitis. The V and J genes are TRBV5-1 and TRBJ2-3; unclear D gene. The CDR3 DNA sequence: TGCGCCAGCAGCTTGGCTGGCAGGCCTAGCACAGATACGCAGTATTTT. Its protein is CASSLAGRPSTDTQYF. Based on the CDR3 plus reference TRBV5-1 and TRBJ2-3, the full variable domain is KAGVTQTPRYLIKTRGQQVTLSCSPISGHRSVSWYQQTPGQGLQFLFEYFSETQRNKGNFPGRFSGRQFSNSRSEMNVSTLELGDSALYLCASSLAGRPSTDTQYFGPGTRLTVL.